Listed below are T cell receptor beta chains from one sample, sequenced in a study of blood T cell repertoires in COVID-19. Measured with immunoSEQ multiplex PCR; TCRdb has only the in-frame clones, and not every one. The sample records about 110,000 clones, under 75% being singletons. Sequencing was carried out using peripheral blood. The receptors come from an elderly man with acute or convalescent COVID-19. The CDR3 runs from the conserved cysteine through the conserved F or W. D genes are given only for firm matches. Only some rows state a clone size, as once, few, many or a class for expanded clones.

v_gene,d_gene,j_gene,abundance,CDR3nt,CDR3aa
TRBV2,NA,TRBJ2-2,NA,TGTGCCAGCAGGCGACAGCGGAACACCGGGGAGCTGTTTTTT,CASRRQRNTGELFF
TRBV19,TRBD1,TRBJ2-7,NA,TGTGCCAGTAGGGGGACAGCCTCCCATTTATACGAGCAGTACTTC,CASRGTASHLYEQYF
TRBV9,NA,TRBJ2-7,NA,TGTGCCAGCAGCGTCGAGGGGACTGCGAATTTCTACGAGCAGTACTTC,CASSVEGTANFYEQYF
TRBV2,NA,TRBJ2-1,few,TGTGCCAGCAGTGAAGGTGCGGGCTATCCCGGTGAGCAGTTCTTC,CASSEGAGYPGEQFF
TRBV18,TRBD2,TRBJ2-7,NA,TGTGCCAGCTCACCATTGGCTAGCGGGAGTAACGAGCAGTACTTC,CASSPLASGSNEQYF
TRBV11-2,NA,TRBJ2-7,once,TGTGCCAGCAGCTTAGTGGAGGGGGCTCGCGAGCAGTACTTC,CASSLVEGAREQYF
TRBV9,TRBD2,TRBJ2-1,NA,TGTGCCAGCAGCGACCCCGGGGTAGCGGGTAGGAGCTCCTACAATGAGCAGTTCTTC,CASSDPGVAGRSSYNEQFF
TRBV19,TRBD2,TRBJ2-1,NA,TGTGCCAGTAGGGGCGGGAGGGCCATCAGTGAGCAGTTCTTC,CASRGGRAISEQFF
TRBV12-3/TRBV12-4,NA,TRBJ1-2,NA,TGTGCCAGCAGTCCAGGGACAAGCTACACCTTC,CASSPGTSYTF
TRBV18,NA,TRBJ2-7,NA,TGTGCCAGCTCACCACTTACTGGTGCAGAGCAGTACTTC,CASSPLTGAEQYF
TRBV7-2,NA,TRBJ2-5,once,TGTGCCAGCAGCTTAGGGGTGACAGCAGGGACCCAGTACTTC,CASSLGVTAGTQYF
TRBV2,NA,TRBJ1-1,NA,TGTGCCAGCATCCGGACAGTTGTGAACACTGAAGCTTTCTTT,CASIRTVVNTEAFF
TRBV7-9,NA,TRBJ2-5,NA,TGTGCCAGCAGCTTATCAGTTCGGAGGGGAGAGACCCAGTACTTC,CASSLSVRRGETQYF
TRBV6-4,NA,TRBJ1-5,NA,TGTGCCAGAATTAAAGGGACTATAGCAGATCAGCCCCAGCATTTT,CARIKGTIADQPQHF
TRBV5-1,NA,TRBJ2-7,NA,TGCGCCAGCAGCTTGGGGGACTGGGGCTACGAGCAGTACTTC,CASSLGDWGYEQYF
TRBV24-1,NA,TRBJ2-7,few,TGTGCCACCCACCGACAGCCGGCAGCCGAGCAGTACTTC,CATHRQPAAEQYF
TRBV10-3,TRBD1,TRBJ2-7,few,TGTGCCACGCTTAACAGGGGCGAGCAGTACTTC,CATLNRGEQYF
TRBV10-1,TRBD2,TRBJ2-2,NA,TGCGCCAGCAGTGTGGGACTAGCCCTGAACACCGGGGAGCTGTTTTTT,CASSVGLALNTGELFF
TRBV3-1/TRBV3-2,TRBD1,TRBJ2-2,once,TGTGCCAGCAGCCAAGATGGGACAGGTTTATGGACCGGGGAGCTGTTTTTT,CASSQDGTGLWTGELFF
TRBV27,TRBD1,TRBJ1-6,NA,TGTGCCAGCAGTTTATACACAAGGGGACAGTTACCGATGGCCCTCCACTTT,CASSLYTRGQLPMALHF
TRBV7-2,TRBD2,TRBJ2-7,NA,TGTGCCAGCACGCGTTTAGGCCGGGAGGACGAGCAGTACTTC,CASTRLGREDEQYF
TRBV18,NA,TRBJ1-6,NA,TGTGCCAGCTCACGGGCCCCGGATTCACCCCTCCACTTT,CASSRAPDSPLHF
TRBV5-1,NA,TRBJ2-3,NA,TGCGCCAGCAGCTTGGCGGCGGGAACCACAGATACGCAGTATTTT,CASSLAAGTTDTQYF
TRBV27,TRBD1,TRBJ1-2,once,TGTGCCAGCAGTCCAGGACAGGGACGGTTTGGCTACACCTTC,CASSPGQGRFGYTF
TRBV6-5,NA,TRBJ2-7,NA,TGTGCCAGCAGGTCGGCTAGTATTAGCTACGAGCAGTACTTC,CASRSASISYEQYF
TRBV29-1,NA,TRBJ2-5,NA,TGCAGCGTTGAGAAAGGGGAAGAGACCCAGTACTTC,CSVEKGEETQYF
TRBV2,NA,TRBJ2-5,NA,TGTGCCAGCAGTGAGACTGAAGAGACCCAGTACTTC,CASSETEETQYF
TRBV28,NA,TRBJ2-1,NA,TGTGCCAGCCCTCCCACAGGGTCCTGGAACAATGAGCAGTTCTTC,CASPPTGSWNNEQFF
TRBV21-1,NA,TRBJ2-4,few,TGTGCCAGCAGCCCTCCGGGACACACTAACATTCAGTACTTC,CASSPPGHTNIQYF
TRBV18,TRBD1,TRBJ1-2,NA,TGTGCCAGCGCCACAGGGGCGGACTATGGCTACACCTTC,CASATGADYGYTF
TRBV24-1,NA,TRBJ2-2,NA,TGTGCCACCAGCGCCAGTTTATCATTTACCGGGGAGCTGTTTTTT,CATSASLSFTGELFF
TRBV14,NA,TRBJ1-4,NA,TGTGCCAGCTTTCGGGACACGATAGGGGAAAAACTGTTTTTT,CASFRDTIGEKLFF
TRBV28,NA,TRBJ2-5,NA,TGTGCCAGCAGTTTACATAGCGGTAAAGAGACCCAGTACTTC,CASSLHSGKETQYF
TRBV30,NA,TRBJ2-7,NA,TGTGCCGGCGGAGCCGGCGAGCAGTACTTC,CAGGAGEQYF
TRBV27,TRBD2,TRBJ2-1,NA,TGTGCCAGCAGTCCGGGGGGGGGAATTGAGCAGTTCTTC,CASSPGGGIEQFF
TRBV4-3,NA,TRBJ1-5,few,TGCGCCAGCAGCCAGACATTCGGAGGGAATCAGCCCCAGCATTTT,CASSQTFGGNQPQHF
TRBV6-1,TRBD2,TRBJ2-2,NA,TGTGCCAGCAGTGGGCTAGCGGGAGCGGTCACCGGGGAGCTGTTTTTT,CASSGLAGAVTGELFF
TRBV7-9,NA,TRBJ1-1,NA,TGTGCCAGCAGCCGGGGTTGGAACACTGAAGCTTTCTTT,CASSRGWNTEAFF
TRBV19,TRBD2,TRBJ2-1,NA,TGTGCCAGTAGCCGGCGGGAGTCGCCCTACAATGAGCAGTTCTTC,CASSRRESPYNEQFF
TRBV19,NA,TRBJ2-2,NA,TGTGCCAGTAGTATGGCTAGCGACACCGGGGAGCTGTTTTTT,CASSMASDTGELFF
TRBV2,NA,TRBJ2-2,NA,TGTGCCAGCAGTGAAGCGCTCAGGTCCGGGGAGCTGTTTTTT,CASSEALRSGELFF
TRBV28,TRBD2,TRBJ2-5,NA,TGTGCCAGCATCTCGACGGGAGGTGGGACCCAGTACTTC,CASISTGGGTQYF
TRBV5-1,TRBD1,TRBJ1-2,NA,TGCGCCAGCAGCTTGGTAGGGACAGGGGAGTATTATGGCTACACCTTC,CASSLVGTGEYYGYTF
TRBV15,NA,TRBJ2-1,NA,TGTGCCACCAGCAGAGTAGGACAGTACAATGAGCAGTTCTTC,CATSRVGQYNEQFF
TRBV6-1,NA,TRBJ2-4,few,TGTGCCAGCAGTGAAGAGGATGGGCTAGCGGCCAAAAACATTCAGTACTTC,CASSEEDGLAAKNIQYF
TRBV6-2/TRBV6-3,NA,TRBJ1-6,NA,TGTGCCAGCAGTTACCTCCAGGGGAACTCACCCCTCCACTTT,CASSYLQGNSPLHF
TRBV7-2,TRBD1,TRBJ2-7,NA,TGTGCCAGCAGCACCCGACAGGGGGCTAGGGAGCAGTACTTC,CASSTRQGAREQYF
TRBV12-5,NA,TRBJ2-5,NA,TGTGCTAGTGGTTTTACGGGAGAGGGGGAGACCCAGTACTTC,CASGFTGEGETQYF
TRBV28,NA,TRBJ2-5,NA,TGTGCCAGCAGTTTGCTAGTGAAAGAGACCCAGTACTTC,CASSLLVKETQYF
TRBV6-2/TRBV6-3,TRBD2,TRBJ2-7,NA,TGTGCCAGCAGCCGGGCCCGCCCCGGGACTAGTAGGTTCGAGCAGTACTTC,CASSRARPGTSRFEQYF
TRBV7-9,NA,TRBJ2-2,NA,TGTGCCAGCAGCTTAGCGCTCAGGGGTGACACCGGGGAGCTGTTTTTT,CASSLALRGDTGELFF
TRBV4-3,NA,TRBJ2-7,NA,TGCGCCAGCAGCCAAGAATTCGGCTTGGGGGCGGGCGAGCAGTACTTC,CASSQEFGLGAGEQYF